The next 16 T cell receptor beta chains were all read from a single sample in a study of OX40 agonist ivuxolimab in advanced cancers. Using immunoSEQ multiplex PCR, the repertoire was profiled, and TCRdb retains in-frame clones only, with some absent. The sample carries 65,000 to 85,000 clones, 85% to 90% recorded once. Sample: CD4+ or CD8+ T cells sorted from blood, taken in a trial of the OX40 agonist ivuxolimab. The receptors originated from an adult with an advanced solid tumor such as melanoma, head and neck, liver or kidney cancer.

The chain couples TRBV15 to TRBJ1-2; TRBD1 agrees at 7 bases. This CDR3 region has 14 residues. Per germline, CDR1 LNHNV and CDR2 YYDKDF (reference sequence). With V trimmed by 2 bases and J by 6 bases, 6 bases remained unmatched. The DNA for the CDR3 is TGTGCCACCAGCAGAAGAGTCACAGGGGATGGCTACACCTTC. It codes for CATSRRVTGDGYTF. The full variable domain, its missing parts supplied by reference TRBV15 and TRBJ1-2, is DAMVIQNPRYQVTQFGKPVTLSCSQTLNHNVMYWYQQKSSQAPKLLFHYYDKDFNNEADTPDNFQSRRPNTSFCFLDIRSPGLGDTAMYLCATSRRVTGDGYTFGSGTRLTVV.

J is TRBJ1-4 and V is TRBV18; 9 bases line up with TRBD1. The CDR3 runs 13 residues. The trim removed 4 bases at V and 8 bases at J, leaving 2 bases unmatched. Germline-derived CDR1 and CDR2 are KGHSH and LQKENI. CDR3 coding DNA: TGTGCCAGCTCACGACAGGGGGGAGAAAAACTGTTTTTT. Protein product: CASSRQGGEKLFF.

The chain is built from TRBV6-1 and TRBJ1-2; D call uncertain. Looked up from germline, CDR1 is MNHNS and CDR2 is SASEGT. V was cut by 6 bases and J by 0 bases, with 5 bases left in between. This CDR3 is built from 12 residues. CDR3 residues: CASSPANYGYTF. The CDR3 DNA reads TGTGCCAGCAGCCCTGCTAACTATGGCTACACCTTC.

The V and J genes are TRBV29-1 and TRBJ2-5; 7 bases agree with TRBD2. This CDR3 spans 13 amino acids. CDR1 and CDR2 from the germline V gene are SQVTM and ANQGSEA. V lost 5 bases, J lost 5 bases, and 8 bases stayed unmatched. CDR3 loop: CSVRSSGRETQYF. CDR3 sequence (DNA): TGCAGCGTTCGGTCTAGCGGTCGGGAGACCCAGTACTTC.

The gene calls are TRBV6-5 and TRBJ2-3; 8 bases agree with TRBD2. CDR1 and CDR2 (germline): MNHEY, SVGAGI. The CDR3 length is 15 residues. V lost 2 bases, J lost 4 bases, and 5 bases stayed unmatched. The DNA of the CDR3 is TGTGCCAGCAGTTACCGGTCTAGCGGGCCAGATACGCAGTATTTT. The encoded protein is CASSYRSSGPDTQYF.

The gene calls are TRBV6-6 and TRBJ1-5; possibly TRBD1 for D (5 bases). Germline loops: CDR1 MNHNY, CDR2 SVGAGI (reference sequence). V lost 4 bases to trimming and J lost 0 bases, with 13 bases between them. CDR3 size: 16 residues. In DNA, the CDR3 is TGTGCCAGCAGTTGGCGGACACGGGATAGCAATCAGCCCCAGCATTTT. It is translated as CASSWRTRDSNQPQHF.

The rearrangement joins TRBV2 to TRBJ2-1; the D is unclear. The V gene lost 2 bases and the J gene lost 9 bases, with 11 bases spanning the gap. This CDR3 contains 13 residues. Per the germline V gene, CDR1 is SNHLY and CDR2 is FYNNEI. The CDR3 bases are TGTGCCAGCAGTGAAACAACCCTTGGTGAGCAGTTCTTC. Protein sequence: CASSETTLGEQFF.

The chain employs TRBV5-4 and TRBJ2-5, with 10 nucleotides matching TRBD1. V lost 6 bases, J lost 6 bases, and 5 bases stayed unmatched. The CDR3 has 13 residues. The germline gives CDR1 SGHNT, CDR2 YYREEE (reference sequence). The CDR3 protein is CASIQTGGKTQYF. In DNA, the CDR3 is TGTGCCAGCATCCAGACAGGGGGCAAGACCCAGTACTTC.

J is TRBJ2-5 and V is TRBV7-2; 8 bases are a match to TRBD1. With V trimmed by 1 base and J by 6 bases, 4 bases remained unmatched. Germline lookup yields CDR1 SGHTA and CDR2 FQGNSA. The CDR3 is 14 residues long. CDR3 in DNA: TGTGCCAGCAGCTTAGACAGGGGGAGGAAGACCCAGTACTTC. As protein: CASSLDRGRKTQYF.

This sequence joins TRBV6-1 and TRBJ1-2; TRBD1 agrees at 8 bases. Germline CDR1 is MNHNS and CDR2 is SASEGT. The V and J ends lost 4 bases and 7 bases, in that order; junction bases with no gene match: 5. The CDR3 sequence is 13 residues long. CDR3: CASSAGGVGGYTF. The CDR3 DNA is TGTGCCAGCAGTGCAGGGGGCGTGGGTGGCTACACCTTC.

The CDR3 sequence: CASSERQGMKSNIQYF. In nucleotides, the CDR3 is TGTGCCAGCAGTGAAAGACAGGGAATGAAGTCAAACATTCAGTACTTC. The chain is built from TRBV6-1 and TRBJ2-4, with TRBD1 matching 7 bases. The V and J ends lost 2 bases and 6 bases, in that order; junction bases with no gene match: 10. The CDR3 length is 16 residues. Germline lookup yields CDR1 MNHNS and CDR2 SASEGT.

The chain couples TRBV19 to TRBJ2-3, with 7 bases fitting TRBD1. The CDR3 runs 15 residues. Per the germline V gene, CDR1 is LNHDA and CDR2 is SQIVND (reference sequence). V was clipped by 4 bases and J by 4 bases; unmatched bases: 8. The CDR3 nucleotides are TGTGCCAGTAGTACCCTTTTGCAGGGGGCAGATACGCAGTATTTT. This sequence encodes CASSTLLQGADTQYF.

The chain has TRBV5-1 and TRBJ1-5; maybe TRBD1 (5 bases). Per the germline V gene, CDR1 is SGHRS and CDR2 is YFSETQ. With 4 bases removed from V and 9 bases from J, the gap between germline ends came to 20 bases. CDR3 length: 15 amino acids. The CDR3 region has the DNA TGCGCCAGCAGCCCCGGGACGGAAGGCCTACGGCCCCAGCATTTT. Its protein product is CASSPGTEGLRPQHF.

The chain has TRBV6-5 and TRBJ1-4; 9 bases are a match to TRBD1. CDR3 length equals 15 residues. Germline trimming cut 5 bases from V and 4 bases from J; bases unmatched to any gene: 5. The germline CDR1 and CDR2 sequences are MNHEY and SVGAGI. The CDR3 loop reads CASSRQGGLNEKLFF. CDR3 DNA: TGTGCCAGCAGTAGACAGGGGGGCCTTAATGAAAAACTGTTTTTT.

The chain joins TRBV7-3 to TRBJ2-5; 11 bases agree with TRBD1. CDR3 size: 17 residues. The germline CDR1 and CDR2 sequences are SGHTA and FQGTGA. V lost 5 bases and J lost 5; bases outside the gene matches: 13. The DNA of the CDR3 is TGTGCCAGCAGCCAACGGACAGGGGGCAGACCTTGGGAGACCCAGTACTTC. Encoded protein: CASSQRTGGRPWETQYF.

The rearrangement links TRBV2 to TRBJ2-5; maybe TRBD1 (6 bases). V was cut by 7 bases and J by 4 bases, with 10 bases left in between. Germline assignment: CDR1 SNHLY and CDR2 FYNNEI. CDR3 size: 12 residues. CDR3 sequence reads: CASTKGVETQYF. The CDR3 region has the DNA TGTGCCAGCACCAAGGGGGTAGAGACCCAGTACTTC.